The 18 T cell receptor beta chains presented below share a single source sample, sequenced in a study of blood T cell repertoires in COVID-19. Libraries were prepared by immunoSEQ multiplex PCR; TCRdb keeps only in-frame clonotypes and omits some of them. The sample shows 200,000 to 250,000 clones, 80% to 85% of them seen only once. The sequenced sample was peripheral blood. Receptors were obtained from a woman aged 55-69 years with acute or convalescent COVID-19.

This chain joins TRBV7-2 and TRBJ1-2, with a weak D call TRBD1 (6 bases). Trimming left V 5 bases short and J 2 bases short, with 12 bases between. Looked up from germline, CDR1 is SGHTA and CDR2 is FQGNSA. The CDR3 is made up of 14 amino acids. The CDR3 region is CASSRTRGNYGYTF. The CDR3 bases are TGTGCCAGCAGCCGCACGAGGGGGAACTATGGCTACACCTTC.

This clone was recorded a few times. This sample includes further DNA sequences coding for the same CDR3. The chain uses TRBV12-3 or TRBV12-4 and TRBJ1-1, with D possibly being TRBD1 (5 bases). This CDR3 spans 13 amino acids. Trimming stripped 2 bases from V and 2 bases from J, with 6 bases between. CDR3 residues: CASSLRGNTEAFF. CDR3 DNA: TGTGCCAGCAGTTTAAGGGGAAACACTGAAGCTTTCTTT.

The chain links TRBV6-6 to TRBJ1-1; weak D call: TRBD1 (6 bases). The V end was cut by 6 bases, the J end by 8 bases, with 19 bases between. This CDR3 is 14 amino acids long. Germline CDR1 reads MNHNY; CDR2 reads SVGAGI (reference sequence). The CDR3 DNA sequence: TGTGCCAGCAGCCGCGGGGGTCAGGGACAAGAAGCTTTCTTT. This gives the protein CASSRGGQGQEAFF.

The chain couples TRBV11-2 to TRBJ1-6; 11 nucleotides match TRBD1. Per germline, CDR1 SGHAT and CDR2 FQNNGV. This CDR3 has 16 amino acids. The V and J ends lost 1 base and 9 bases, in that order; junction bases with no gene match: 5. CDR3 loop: CASSLGTGGRISPLHF. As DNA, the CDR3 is TGTGCCAGCAGCTTAGGGACAGGGGGCCGTATTTCACCCCTCCACTTT.

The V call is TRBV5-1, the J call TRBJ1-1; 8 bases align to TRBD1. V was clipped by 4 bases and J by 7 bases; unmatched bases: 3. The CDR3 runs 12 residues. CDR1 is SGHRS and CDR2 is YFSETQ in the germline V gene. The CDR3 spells CASSQGQGEAFF. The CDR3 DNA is TGCGCCAGCAGCCAAGGACAGGGTGAAGCTTTCTTT.

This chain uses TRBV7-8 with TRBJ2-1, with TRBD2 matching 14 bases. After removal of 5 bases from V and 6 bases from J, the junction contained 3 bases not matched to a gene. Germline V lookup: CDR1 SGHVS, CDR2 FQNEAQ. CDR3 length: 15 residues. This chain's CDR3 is CASSPGLAGVNEQFF. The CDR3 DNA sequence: TGTGCCAGCAGCCCGGGACTAGCGGGGGTCAATGAGCAGTTCTTC.

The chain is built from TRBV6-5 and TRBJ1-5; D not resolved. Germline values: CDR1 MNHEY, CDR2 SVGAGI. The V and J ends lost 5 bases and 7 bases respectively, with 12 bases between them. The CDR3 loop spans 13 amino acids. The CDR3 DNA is TGTGCCAGCAGTACCTCGGTAAGACAGCCCCAGCATTTT. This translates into CASSTSVRQPQHF.

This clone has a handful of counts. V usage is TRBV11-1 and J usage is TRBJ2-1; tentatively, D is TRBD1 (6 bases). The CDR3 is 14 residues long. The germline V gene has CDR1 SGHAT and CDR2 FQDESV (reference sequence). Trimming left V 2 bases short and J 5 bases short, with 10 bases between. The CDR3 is CASSLIQGDNEQFF. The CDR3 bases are TGTGCCAGCAGCTTAATACAGGGAGACAATGAGCAGTTCTTC. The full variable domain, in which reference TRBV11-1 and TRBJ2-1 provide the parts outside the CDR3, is EAEVAQSPRYKITEKSQAVAFWCDPISGHATLYWYRQILGQGPELLVQFQDESVVDDSQLPKDRFSAERLKGVDSTLKIQPAELGDSAMYLCASSLIQGDNEQFFGPGTRLTVL.

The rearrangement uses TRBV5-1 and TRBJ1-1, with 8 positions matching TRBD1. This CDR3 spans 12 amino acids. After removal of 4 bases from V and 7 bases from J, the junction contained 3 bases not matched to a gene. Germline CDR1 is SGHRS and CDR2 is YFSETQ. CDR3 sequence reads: CASSLGTGEAFF. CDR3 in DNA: TGCGCCAGCAGCCTGGGGACAGGTGAAGCTTTCTTT.

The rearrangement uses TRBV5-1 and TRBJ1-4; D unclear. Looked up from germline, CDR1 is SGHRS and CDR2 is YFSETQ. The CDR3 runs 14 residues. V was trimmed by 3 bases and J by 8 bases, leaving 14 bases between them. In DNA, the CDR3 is TGCGCCAGCAGCTCGAACGCCGGCGGGGAAAAACTGTTTTTT. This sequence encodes CASSSNAGGEKLFF.

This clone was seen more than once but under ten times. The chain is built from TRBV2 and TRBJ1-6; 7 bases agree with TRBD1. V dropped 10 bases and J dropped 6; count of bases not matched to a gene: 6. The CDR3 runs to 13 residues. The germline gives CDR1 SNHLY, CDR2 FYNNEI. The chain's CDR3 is CATMRDSNSPLHF. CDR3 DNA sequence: TGTGCCACCATGAGGGACAGTAATTCACCCCTCCACTTT.

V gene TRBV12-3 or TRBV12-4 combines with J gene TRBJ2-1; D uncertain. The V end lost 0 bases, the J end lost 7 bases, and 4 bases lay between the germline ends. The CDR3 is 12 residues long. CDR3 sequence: CASSLAVNEQFF. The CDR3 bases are TGTGCCAGCAGTTTAGCCGTGAATGAGCAGTTCTTC.

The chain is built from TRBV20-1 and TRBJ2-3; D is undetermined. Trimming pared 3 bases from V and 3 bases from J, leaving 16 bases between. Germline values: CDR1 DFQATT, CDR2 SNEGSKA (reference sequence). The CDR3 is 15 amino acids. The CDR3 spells CSASLDGGGTDTQYF. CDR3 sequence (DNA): TGCAGTGCTAGTTTGGATGGCGGTGGTACAGATACGCAGTATTTT.

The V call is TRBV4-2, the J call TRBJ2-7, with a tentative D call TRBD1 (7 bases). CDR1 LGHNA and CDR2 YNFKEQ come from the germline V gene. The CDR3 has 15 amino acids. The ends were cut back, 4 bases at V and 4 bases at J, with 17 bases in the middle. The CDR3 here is CASSPLEGALYEQYF. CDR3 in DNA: TGTGCCAGCAGCCCCCTGGAGGGGGCGCTTTACGAGCAGTACTTC.

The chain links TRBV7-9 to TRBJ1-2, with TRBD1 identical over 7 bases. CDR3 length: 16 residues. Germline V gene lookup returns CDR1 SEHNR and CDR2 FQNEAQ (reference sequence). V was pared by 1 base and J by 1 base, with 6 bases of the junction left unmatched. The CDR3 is CASSLGRQGGNYGYTF. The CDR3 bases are TGTGCCAGCAGCTTAGGCAGGCAGGGGGGTAACTATGGCTACACCTTC.

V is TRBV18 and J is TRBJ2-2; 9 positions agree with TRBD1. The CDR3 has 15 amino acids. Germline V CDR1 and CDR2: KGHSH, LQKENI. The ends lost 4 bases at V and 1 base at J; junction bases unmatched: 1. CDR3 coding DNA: TGTGCCAGCTCACAGGGACAGGGGAACACCGGGGAGCTGTTTTTT. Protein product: CASSQGQGNTGELFF.

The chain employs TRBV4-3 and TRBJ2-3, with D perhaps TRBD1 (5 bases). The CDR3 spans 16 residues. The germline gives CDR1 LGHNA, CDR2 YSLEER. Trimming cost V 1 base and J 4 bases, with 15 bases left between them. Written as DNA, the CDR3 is TGCGCCAGCAGCCAAGCGGCTAGGGGAATCTCAGATACGCAGTATTTT. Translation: CASSQAARGISDTQYF.

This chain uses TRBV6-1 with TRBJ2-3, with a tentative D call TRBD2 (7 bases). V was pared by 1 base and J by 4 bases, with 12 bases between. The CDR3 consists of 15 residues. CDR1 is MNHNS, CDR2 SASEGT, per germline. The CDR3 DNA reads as TGTGCCAGCAGTGAAGTTGGGGGGGCCGCAGATACGCAGTATTTT. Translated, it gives CASSEVGGAADTQYF.